This TCR beta chain was captured in a study of brain metastases from non-small cell lung cancer. CDR3 length: 18 residues. V trimming: 4 bases; J trimming: 8 bases; junction bases outside the gene matches: 17. Germline loops: CDR1 KGHDR, CDR2 SFDVKD. Measured with immunoSEQ multiplex PCR; TCRdb has only the in-frame clones, and not every one. The table lists roughly 2,000 clones, roughly 85% of them singletons. This sequence was found in a donor aged 40 or older with non-small cell lung cancer. Specimen: tumor-adjacent normal tissue. The chain carries TRBV24-1 and TRBJ2-1; 9 bases match TRBD1. This CDR3 is CATSDPSPGQGRLDEQFF. DNA for the CDR3: TGTGCCACCAGTGACCCATCCCCGGGACAGGGAAGATTGGATGAGCAGTTCTTC.